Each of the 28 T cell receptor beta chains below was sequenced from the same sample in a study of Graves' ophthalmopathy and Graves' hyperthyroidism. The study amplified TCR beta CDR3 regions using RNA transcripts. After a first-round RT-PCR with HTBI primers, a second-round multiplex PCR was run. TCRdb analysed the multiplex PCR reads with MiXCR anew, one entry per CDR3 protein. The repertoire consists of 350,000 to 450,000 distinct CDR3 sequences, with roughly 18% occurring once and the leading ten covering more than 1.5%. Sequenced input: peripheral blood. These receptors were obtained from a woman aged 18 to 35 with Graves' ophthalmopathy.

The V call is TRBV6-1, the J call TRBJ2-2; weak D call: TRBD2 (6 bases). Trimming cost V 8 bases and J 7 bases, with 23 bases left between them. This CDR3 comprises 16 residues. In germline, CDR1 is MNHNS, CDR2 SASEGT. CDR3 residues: CASWPGVAEKSGELFF. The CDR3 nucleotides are TGTGCCAGCTGGCCCGGGGTAGCGGAGAAGAGCGGGGAGCTGTTTTTT.

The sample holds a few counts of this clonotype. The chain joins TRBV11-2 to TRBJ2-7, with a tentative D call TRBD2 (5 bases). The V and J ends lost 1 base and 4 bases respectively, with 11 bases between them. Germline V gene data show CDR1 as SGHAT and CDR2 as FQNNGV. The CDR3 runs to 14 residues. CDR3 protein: CASSLGDLAYEQYF. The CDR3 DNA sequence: TGTGCCAGCAGCTTAGGAGATCTAGCTTACGAGCAGTACTTC.

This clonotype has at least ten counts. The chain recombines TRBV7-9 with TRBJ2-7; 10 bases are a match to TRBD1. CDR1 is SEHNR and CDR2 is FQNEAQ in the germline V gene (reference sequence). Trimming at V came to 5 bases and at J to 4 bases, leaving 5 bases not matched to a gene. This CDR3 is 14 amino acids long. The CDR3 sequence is CASSPRQGAYEQYF. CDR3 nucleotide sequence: TGTGCCAGCAGCCCTCGACAGGGGGCTTACGAGCAGTACTTC.

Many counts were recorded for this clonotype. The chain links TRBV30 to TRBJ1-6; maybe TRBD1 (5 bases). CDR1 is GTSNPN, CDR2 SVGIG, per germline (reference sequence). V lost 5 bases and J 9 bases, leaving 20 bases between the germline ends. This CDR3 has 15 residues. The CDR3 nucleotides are TGTGCCTGGGGCCGGCAGGGAAGGTTTGGTTCACCCCTCCACTTT. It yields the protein CAWGRQGRFGSPLHF.

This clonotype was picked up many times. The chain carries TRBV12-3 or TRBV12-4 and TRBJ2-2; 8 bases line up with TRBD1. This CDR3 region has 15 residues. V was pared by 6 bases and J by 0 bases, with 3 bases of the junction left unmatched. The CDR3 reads CASRVDRANTGELFF. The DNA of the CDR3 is TGTGCCAGCAGAGTGGACAGGGCGAACACCGGGGAGCTGTTTTTT.

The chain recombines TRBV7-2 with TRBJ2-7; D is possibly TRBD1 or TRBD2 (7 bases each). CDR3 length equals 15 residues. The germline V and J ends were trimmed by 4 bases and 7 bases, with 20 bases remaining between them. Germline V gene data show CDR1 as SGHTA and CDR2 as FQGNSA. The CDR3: CASSSTGRGTLEQYF. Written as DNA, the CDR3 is TGTGCCAGCAGCTCGACAGGGAGGGGCACTTTAGAGCAGTACTTC.

This chain's CDR3 is CASRKGGTYEQYF. The CDR3 bases are TGTGCCAGTAGAAAAGGGGGAACCTACGAGCAGTACTTC. This sequence joins TRBV19 and TRBJ2-7; D is possibly TRBD1 (6 bases). The CDR3 is 13 residues long. Germline V lookup: CDR1 LNHDA, CDR2 SQIVND (reference sequence). The ends were cut back, 6 bases at V and 2 bases at J, with 11 bases in the middle.

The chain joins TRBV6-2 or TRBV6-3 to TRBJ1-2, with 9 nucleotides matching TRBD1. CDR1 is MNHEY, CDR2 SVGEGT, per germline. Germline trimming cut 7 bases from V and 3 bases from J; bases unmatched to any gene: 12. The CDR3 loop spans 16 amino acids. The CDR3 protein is CASTPLGQGRDYGYTF. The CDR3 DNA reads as TGTGCCAGCACTCCCCTCGGACAGGGGCGGGACTATGGCTACACCTTC.

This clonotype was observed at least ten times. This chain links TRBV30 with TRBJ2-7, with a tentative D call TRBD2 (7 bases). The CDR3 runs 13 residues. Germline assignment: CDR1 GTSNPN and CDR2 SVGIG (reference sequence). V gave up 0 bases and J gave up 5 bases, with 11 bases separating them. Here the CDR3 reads CAWSVGGGHEQYF. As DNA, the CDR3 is TGTGCCTGGAGTGTGGGGGGGGGGCACGAGCAGTACTTC.

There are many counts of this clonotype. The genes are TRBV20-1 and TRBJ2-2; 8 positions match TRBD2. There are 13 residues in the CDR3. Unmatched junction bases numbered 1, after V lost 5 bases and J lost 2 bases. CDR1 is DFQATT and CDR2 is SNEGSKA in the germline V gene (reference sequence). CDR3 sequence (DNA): TGCAGTGCTCGGGGGGGCAACACCGGGGAGCTGTTTTTT. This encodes CSARGGNTGELFF.

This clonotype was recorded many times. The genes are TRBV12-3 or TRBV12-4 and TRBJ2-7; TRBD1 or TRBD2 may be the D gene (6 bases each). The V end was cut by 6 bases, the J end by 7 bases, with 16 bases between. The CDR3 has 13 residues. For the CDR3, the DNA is TGTGCCAGCAGCGTACTTGGAGGGGGAGAGCAGTACTTC. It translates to CASSVLGGGEQYF.

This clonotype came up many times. CDR3 protein: CATHQGSSGNTEAFF. The CDR3 bases are TGTGCCACCCACCAGGGGAGTTCGGGGAACACTGAAGCTTTCTTT. V is TRBV10-3 and J is TRBJ1-1, with D perhaps TRBD1 (6 bases). Trimming left V 10 bases short and J 1 base short, with 19 bases between. Germline assignment: CDR1 ENHRY and CDR2 SYGVKD. CDR3 length: 15 residues.

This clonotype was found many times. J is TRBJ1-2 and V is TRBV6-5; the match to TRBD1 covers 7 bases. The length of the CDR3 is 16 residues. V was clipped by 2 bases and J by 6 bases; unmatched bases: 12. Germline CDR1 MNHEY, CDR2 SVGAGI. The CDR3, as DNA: TGTGCCAGCAGTTACGAAGCCTCGACAGGGCTTAATGGCTACACCTTC. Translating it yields CASSYEASTGLNGYTF.

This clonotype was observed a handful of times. The CDR3 DNA follows: TGTGCCTGGAGTATAAGTGGCGAGCAGTACTTC. Translated, it gives CAWSISGEQYF. V and J are TRBV30 and TRBJ2-7, with D uncertain. This CDR3 is built from 11 residues. In germline, CDR1 is GTSNPN, CDR2 SVGIG (reference sequence). Trimming cost V 2 bases and J 6 bases, with 8 bases left between them.

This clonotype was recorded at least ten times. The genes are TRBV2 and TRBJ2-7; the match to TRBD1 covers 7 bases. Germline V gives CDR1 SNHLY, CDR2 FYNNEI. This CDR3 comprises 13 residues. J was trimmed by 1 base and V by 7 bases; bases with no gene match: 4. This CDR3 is CASKGTVSYEQYF. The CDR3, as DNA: TGTGCCAGCAAGGGGACAGTGTCCTACGAGCAGTACTTC.

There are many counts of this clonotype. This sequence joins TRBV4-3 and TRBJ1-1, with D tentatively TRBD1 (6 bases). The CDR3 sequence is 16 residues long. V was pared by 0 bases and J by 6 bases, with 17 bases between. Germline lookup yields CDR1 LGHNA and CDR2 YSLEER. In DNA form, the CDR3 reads TGCGCCAGCAGCCAAGATTTAACAGGGAATGGGGCTGAAGCTTTCTTT. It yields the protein CASSQDLTGNGAEAFF.

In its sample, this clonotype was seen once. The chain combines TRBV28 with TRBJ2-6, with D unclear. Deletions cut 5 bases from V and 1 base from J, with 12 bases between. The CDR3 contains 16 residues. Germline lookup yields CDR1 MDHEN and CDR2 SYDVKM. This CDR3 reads CASSGFEKSGANVLTF. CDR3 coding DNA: TGTGCCAGCAGTGGGTTCGAGAAATCTGGGGCCAACGTCCTGACTTTC.

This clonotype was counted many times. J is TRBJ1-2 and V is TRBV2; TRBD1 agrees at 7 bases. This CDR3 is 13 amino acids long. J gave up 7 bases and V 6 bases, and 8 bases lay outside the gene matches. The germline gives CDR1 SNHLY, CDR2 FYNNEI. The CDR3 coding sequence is TGTGCCAGCAGCCCTGACAGGGTACGTGGCTACACCTTC. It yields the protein CASSPDRVRGYTF.

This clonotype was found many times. The CDR3, as DNA: TGTGCCAGCAGTTTATGGGCCTCGAGCTCCTACGAGCAGTACTTC. It specifies CASSLWASSSYEQYF. This chain joins TRBV28 and TRBJ2-7; D gene unclear. This CDR3 region has 15 residues. Germline loops: CDR1 MDHEN, CDR2 SYDVKM. Trimming shortened V by 0 bases and J by 0 bases, and 9 bases separated the two germline ends.

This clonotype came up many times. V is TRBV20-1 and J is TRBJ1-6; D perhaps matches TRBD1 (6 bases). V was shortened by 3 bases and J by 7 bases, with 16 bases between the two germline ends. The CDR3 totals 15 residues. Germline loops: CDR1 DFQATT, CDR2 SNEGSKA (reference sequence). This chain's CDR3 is CSARYSGTTNSPLHF. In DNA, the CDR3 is TGCAGTGCTAGGTATTCTGGGACAACAAATTCACCCCTCCACTTT.

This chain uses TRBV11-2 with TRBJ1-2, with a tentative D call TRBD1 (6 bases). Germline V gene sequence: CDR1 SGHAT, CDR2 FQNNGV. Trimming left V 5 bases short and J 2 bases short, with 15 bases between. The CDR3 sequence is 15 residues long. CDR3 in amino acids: CASSHPQTGNYGYTF. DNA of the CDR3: TGTGCCAGCAGCCACCCCCAGACAGGCAACTATGGCTACACCTTC.

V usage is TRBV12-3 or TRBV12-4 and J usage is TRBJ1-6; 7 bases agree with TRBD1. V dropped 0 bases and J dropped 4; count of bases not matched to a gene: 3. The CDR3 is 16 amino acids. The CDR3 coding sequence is TGTGCCAGCAGTTTAGCCGGGACAGATTATAATTCACCCCTCCACTTT. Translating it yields CASSLAGTDYNSPLHF.

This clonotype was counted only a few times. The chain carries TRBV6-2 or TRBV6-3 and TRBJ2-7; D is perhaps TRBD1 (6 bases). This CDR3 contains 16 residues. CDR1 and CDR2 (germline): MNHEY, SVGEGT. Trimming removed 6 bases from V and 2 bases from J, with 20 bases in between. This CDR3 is CASSPAPKTGTYEQYF. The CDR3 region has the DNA TGTGCCAGCAGCCCAGCGCCTAAGACAGGAACCTACGAGCAGTACTTC.

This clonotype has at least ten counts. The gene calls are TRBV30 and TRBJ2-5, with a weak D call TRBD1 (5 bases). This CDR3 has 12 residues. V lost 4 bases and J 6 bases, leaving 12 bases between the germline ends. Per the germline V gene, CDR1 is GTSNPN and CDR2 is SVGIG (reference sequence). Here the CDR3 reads CAWKTREQTQYF. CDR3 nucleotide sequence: TGTGCCTGGAAGACCAGGGAACAGACCCAGTACTTC. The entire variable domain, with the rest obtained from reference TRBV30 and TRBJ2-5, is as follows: SQTIHQWPATLVQPVGSPLSLECTVEGTSNPNLYWYRQAAGRGLQLLFYSVGIGQISSEVPQNLSASRPQDRQFILSSKKLLLSDSGFYLCAWKTREQTQYFGPGTRLLVL.

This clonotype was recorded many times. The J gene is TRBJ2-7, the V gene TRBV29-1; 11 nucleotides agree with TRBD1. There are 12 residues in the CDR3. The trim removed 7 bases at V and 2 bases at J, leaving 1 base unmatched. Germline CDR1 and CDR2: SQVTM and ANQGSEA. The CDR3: CSGGQGAYEQYF. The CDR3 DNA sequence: TGCAGCGGGGGACAGGGGGCCTACGAGCAGTACTTC.

The CDR3 spells CASSPQVAGVDGTQYF. The CDR3 DNA reads as TGTGCCAGCAGCCCCCAGGTAGCGGGAGTGGATGGGACCCAGTACTTC. V is TRBV5-5 and J is TRBJ2-5; 9 positions agree with TRBD2. The J segment lost 7 bases and the V segment lost 4 bases, leaving 14 bases of the junction unmatched. This CDR3 comprises 16 residues. CDR1 is SGHKS, CDR2 YYEKEE, per germline (reference sequence). Filled out from reference TRBV5-5 and TRBJ2-5, the complete variable domain reads DAGVTQSPTHLIKTRGQQVTLRCSPISGHKSVSWYQQVLGQGPQFIFQYYEKEERGRGNFPDRFSARQFPNYSSELNVNALLLGDSALYLCASSPQVAGVDGTQYFGPGTRLLVL.

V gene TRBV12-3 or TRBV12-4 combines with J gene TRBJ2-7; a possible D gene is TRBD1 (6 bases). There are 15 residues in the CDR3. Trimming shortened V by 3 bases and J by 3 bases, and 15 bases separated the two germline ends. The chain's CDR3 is CASSLVQGEIYEQYF. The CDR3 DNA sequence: TGTGCCAGCAGTTTGGTACAGGGAGAAATCTACGAGCAGTACTTC.

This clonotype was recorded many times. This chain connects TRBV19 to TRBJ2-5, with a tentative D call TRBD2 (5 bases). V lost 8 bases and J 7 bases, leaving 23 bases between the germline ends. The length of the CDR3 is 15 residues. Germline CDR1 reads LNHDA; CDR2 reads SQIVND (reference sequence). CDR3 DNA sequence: TGTGCCAGTGGCCCGGAGAGGGCTATCGCAGGGACCCAGTACTTC. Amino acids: CASGPERAIAGTQYF. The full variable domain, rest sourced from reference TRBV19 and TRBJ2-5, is DGGITQSPKYLFRKEGQNVTLSCEQNLNHDAMYWYRQDPGQGLRLIYYSQIVNDFQKGDIAEGYSVSREKKESFPLTVTSAQKNPTAFYLCASGPERAIAGTQYFGPGTRLLVL.